The subject of this entry is one T cell receptor (beta chain). Its antigen remains unidentified. This entry comes from a study of cytomegalovirus exposure and HLA in healthy donors. Overall study context: Clustering assigned 70% to 90% of the approximately 430 genotyped donors to the Caucasian-associated ancestry cluster. Study observations and caveats: Later analysis suggested most CMV-associated TCR beta chains were HLA-restricted. An analysis done earlier found most TCR beta V segments productive about 90% or about 30% of the time. Analyzed later, association rates of TCRs varied across HLA loci, with DRB1 most and HLA-C fewest.

It was with 60 Vbeta and 13 Jbeta primers that the PCR ran. Method: immunoSEQ multiplex PCR; TCRdb's copy keeps in-frame clones and lacks some. The data hold roughly 180,000 clones, with about 77% observed a single time. CDR1 is MNHNS and CDR2 is SASEGT in the germline V gene. This CDR3 is built from 15 residues. The ends were cut back, 5 bases at V and 0 bases at J, with 13 bases in the middle. Sequencing used PBMCs. The gene calls are TRBV6-1 and TRBJ1-1, with D possibly TRBD1 on 6 matching bases. This sequence originates from a female donor in good health and CMV-seronegative. For the CDR3, the DNA is TGTGCCAGCAGTCCTCGGACAGTCATGAACACTGAAGCTTTCTTT. This translates into CASSPRTVMNTEAFF.